This T cell receptor (beta chain) originates from a study of blood T cell repertoires in COVID-19. Across the whole study: The samples span acute and convalescent COVID-19 from the United States, Italy and Spain. Nucleic acid was either cDNA or gDNA, and it came from T cells, B-cell-depleted T cells, or PBMCs.

This clone was counted once. CDR1 and CDR2 (germline): MNHEY, SVGAGI. Trimming pared 6 bases from V and 0 bases from J, leaving 6 bases between. This CDR3 spans 12 amino acids. Original data processing: Reference gene primer amplification gave estimated nucleated cell counts. Sequencing was performed with immunoSEQ multiplex PCR; in TCRdb, only in-frame clones are kept and a portion is missing. Clone size and the V and J calls come from that table; the DNA yielded D and trimming. The sample records about 120,000 clones, about 87% being singletons. This clonotype was obtained from a woman in her 70s with acute or convalescent COVID-19. The chain carries TRBV6-5 and TRBJ2-7, with D hard to call. Material for sequencing was peripheral blood. CDR3: CASSRGSYEQYF. The CDR3 region has the DNA TGTGCCAGCAGCCGCGGCTCCTACGAGCAGTACTTC.